These 7 T cell receptor beta chains share one sample of origin, sequenced in a study of blood T cell repertoires in COVID-19. Only in-frame clones appear in the TCRdb table, and some are missing; sequencing was by immunoSEQ multiplex PCR. The repertoire holds about 170,000 clones, 70% to 85% seen once, with approximately 12% in the top ten. Sequencing was carried out using PBMCs or T cells enriched from blood (not recorded which). All receptors come from a man between 45 and 60 years old who had recovered from COVID-19.

V usage is TRBV10-3 and J usage is TRBJ2-3; 9 bases line up with TRBD1. V shed 9 bases, J shed 5 bases, and the junction held 12 bases outside the gene matches. The CDR3 covers 15 residues. Germline CDR1 is ENHRY and CDR2 is SYGVKD. This CDR3 is CAMAGTGKRGDTQYF. In DNA form, the CDR3 reads TGTGCCATGGCCGGGACAGGGAAAAGGGGAGATACGCAGTATTTT.

The CDR3 protein is CASHPSWWQGNTEAFF. The CDR3 region has the DNA TGTGCCAGCCACCCCTCGTGGTGGCAGGGGAACACTGAAGCTTTCTTT. This sequence joins TRBV27 and TRBJ1-1, with D possibly TRBD1 on 5 matching bases. Germline V lookup: CDR1 MNHEY, CDR2 SMNVEV (reference sequence). The germline V and J ends were trimmed by 8 bases and 1 base, with 20 bases remaining between them. This CDR3 has 16 residues.

The chain is built from TRBV6-5 and TRBJ1-4; maybe TRBD1 (6 bases). Deletions cut 6 bases from V and 5 bases from J, with 13 bases between. In germline, CDR1 is MNHEY, CDR2 SVGAGI. The CDR3 length is 14 residues. The CDR3: CASSKTGRNEKLFF. In nucleotides, the CDR3 is TGTGCCAGCAGCAAGACAGGCCGGAATGAAAAACTGTTTTTT.

The rearrangement links TRBV18 to TRBJ1-1, with no clear D. V dropped 0 bases and J dropped 10 bases, with 15 bases sitting between them. The CDR3 extends over 14 amino acids. Germline lookup yields CDR1 KGHSH and CDR2 LQKENI. The CDR3 reads CASSPPSRQKSAFF. As DNA, the CDR3 is TGTGCCAGCTCACCACCGAGCAGGCAAAAGTCAGCTTTCTTT.

This clone was seen many times. This sequence joins TRBV5-4 and TRBJ2-1; D may be TRBD2 (7 bases). CDR1 is SGHNT and CDR2 is YYREEE in the germline V gene (reference sequence). The CDR3 length is 16 residues. V was cut by 0 bases and J by 7 bases, with 17 bases left in between. This chain's CDR3 is CASSLAGGRVWNEQFF. The CDR3 DNA reads as TGTGCCAGCAGCTTGGCCGGGGGGCGGGTATGGAATGAGCAGTTCTTC.

The V and J genes are TRBV18 and TRBJ1-2; D not resolved. Germline V gene lookup returns CDR1 KGHSH and CDR2 LQKENI. The CDR3 totals 15 residues. Trimming removed 1 base at V and 0 bases at J, with 9 bases between. Written as DNA, the CDR3 is TGTGCCAGCTCACCACGGGCACAAGCTAACTATGGCTACACCTTC. It yields the protein CASSPRAQANYGYTF.

This clone was counted a single time. The chain uses TRBV27 and TRBJ2-7; 8 bases match TRBD1. This CDR3 has 17 residues. V shed 5 bases, J shed 5 bases, and the junction held 17 bases outside the gene matches. Germline V gene data show CDR1 as MNHEY and CDR2 as SMNVEV (reference sequence). The CDR3 here is CASSKGAPQGANNEQYF. The CDR3 DNA reads as TGTGCCAGCAGTAAGGGGGCCCCGCAGGGGGCCAACAACGAGCAGTACTTC.